Presented here are 9 T cell receptor beta chains from one specimen sequenced in a study of T cell repertoires in cytomegalovirus infection. TCRdb redid the calling of the reads with MiXCR, one entry per CDR3 protein. The sample has fewer than 550,000 distinct CDR3 sequences, about a quarter seen once. Sample: PBMCs. The source of these receptors is a human donor in good health (CMV status not recorded). Some clones in this sample may be carry-over from other donors' samples.

The CDR3 nucleotides are TGCGCCAGCAGTGAACGAGCCTCTGGAAACACCATATATTTT. Amino acids: CASSERASGNTIYF. This sequence joins TRBV10-2 and TRBJ1-3; D remains ambiguous. Trimming removed 3 bases from V and 0 bases from J, with 6 bases in between. Germline-derived CDR1 and CDR2 are WSHSY and SAAADI. CDR3 length equals 14 residues.

This clonotype was observed a handful of times. The gene calls are TRBV20-1 and TRBJ1-2; 8 nucleotides line up with TRBD1. The CDR3 is 15 amino acids. V trimming: 6 bases; J trimming: 8 bases; junction bases outside the gene matches: 17. Per the germline V gene, CDR1 is DFQATT and CDR2 is SNEGSKA (reference sequence). CDR3 in DNA: TGCAGTGCGAGCCCACCCGGGACAGGACTGGGGGGCTACACCTTC. It encodes CSASPPGTGLGGYTF.

The chain combines TRBV24-1 with TRBJ2-5, with D maybe TRBD1 (6 bases). With 7 bases removed from V and 3 bases from J, the gap between germline ends came to 11 bases. Germline lookup yields CDR1 KGHDR and CDR2 SFDVKD. This CDR3 comprises 13 residues. The CDR3 spells CATRSDSEETQYF. The CDR3 nucleotides read TGTGCCACCAGATCGGACAGCGAAGAGACCCAGTACTTC.

Many counts were recorded for this clonotype. The chain joins TRBV7-2 to TRBJ2-6; D is unresolved. Germline V CDR1 and CDR2: SGHTA, FQGNSA. The CDR3 extends over 15 amino acids. Trimming removed 5 bases from V and 4 bases from J, with 12 bases in between. CDR3 loop: CASSPRLTGANVLTF. The CDR3 DNA sequence: TGTGCCAGCAGCCCGCGGCTTACCGGGGCCAACGTCCTGACTTTC.

CDR3 coding DNA: TGTGCCAGTAAAGAAAGGGGGTTTCTGTACGAGCAGTACTTC. Amino acid sequence: CASKERGFLYEQYF. The chain is built from TRBV28 and TRBJ2-7; D perhaps matches TRBD1 (6 bases). V was clipped by 9 bases and J by 4 bases, with 19 bases between them. The CDR3 is made up of 14 amino acids. The germline V gene has CDR1 MDHEN and CDR2 SYDVKM.

This clonotype was counted between two and nine times. The chain combines TRBV7-2 with TRBJ1-5; a possible D gene is TRBD1 (6 bases). Germline V gives CDR1 SGHTA, CDR2 FQGNSA. V was clipped by 3 bases and J by 7 bases, with 13 bases between them. The CDR3 sequence is 14 residues long. CDR3 sequence (DNA): TGTGCCAGCAGCTTGACGACAGGTCCCCAGCCCCAGCATTTT. Translation gives CASSLTTGPQPQHF.

This clonotype turned up a few times. This rearrangement joins TRBV12-3 or TRBV12-4 to TRBJ1-2; D is undetermined. The CDR3 is 12 amino acids. Trimming removed 7 bases at V and 4 bases at J, with 10 bases between. The CDR3 loop reads CASTPGSYGYTF. The CDR3 DNA reads TGTGCCAGCACCCCCGGTTCCTATGGCTACACCTTC.

This clonotype has only a few counts. The V gene is TRBV4-3, the J gene TRBJ2-4, with D perhaps assigned TRBD1 or TRBD2 (5 bases each). The CDR3 sequence is 14 residues long. V lost 1 base to trimming and J lost 7 bases, with 11 bases between them. CDR1 is LGHNA and CDR2 is YSLEER in the germline V gene. The CDR3 region is CASSQGAGSNIQYF. CDR3 sequence (DNA): TGCGCCAGCAGCCAAGGGGCAGGGAGTAACATTCAGTACTTC.

This clonotype was observed a few times. The chain is built from TRBV7-9 and TRBJ2-5; 11 nucleotides agree with TRBD1. The CDR3 is made up of 20 amino acids. CDR1 and CDR2 (germline): SEHNR, FQNEAQ (reference sequence). V lost 2 bases, J lost 2 bases, and 16 bases stayed unmatched. CDR3 amino acids: CASSLIAGTGGFQDQETQYF. The CDR3 region has the DNA TGTGCCAGCAGCTTAATCGCCGGGACAGGGGGTTTCCAGGATCAAGAGACCCAGTACTTC.